The rows below give T cell receptor beta chains drawn from one sample of a study of blood T cells in healthy people across ages. A single record per CDR3 protein comes from TCRdb applying MiXCR to the 5' RACE reads. This table holds approximately 320,000 distinct CDR3 sequences, less than 30% found once. Sequences were obtained from blood. These receptors were obtained from a woman aged 70 to 79 in good health. Both conserved end residues are part of each CDR3.

V	CDR3
TRBV6-1	CASSEFGTDYGYTF
TRBV12-3/TRBV12-4	CASSPKGQMANTF
TRBV4-3	CASSQDPQGNYGYTF
TRBV2	CASRAPRLGSSYNEQFF
TRBV6-2/TRBV6-3	CASSSGQGAGQPQHF
TRBV5-1	CASSPGDGEVGEQFF
TRBV7-3	CASSLGTSGRCNEQFF
TRBV7-9	CASRRRDPLPLFYGYTF
TRBV6-2/TRBV6-3	CASSPNPGTSGRRQETQYF
TRBV7-9	CASSWDRVEGEQYF
TRBV4-1	CASSQERTSARTDTQYF
TRBV29-1	CSAGTSSYEQYF
TRBV20-1	CSAGTGGSYGYTF
TRBV5-1	CASRGLGEGRFQETQYF
TRBV20-1	CSAYYGQGEKLFF
TRBV4-1	CASSQMGRNEKLFF
TRBV2	CASQGPPSYEQYF
TRBV28	CASRTGQEQFF
TRBV20-1	CSASGPGEGVEQYF
TRBV7-2	CATTPRGQLGELFF
TRBV20-1	CSAKPGLAGVEQFF
TRBV5-1	CASSEGTGNYGYTF
TRBV7-3	CASGFGGSYDEQFF
TRBV5-1	CASTISGSTGEQYF
TRBV4-3	CASSPVDNEQFF
TRBV18	CASSVGGASYNEQFF
TRBV10-3	CAISDSTGSSYEQYF
TRBV6-5	CASSYSTRSEPFF